The 24 T cell receptor beta chains below come from one sample, sequenced in a study of breast tumors, draining lymph nodes, adjacent tissues. TCRdb re-called the multiplex PCR reads with MiXCR, one entry per CDR3 protein. The sample has around 290,000 distinct CDR3 sequences; about 30% are singletons. Samples came from axillary lymph nodes draining the breast cancer. Material for sequencing was axillary lymph node tissue. These receptors were obtained from a female donor with breast cancer. Some clones in this sample may be carry-over from other donors' samples.

Only a few counts were recorded for this clonotype. The gene calls are TRBV13 and TRBJ1-5; D possibly corresponds to TRBD1 (5 bases). Trimming cost V 2 bases and J 14 bases, with 19 bases left between them. CDR3 length equals 14 residues. The germline gives CDR1 PRHDT, CDR2 FYEKMQ (reference sequence). The CDR3 spells CASSLRQGNIYEHF. The CDR3 DNA reads as TGTGCCAGCAGCTTAAGGCAGGGCAACATCTACGAGCATTTT.

Turning to this clonotype: A junction boundary mismatches the germline segment, possibly from a read error. The V gene is TRBV10-3, the J gene TRBJ1-3; no reliable D call. This CDR3 comprises 15 residues. Per the germline V gene, CDR1 is ENHRY and CDR2 is SYGVKD. Written as DNA, the CDR3 is TGTGCCATAAGAGATACAGCGGGCTCTGAAAACACCATATATTTT. This gives the protein CAIRDTAGSENTIYF.

This clonotype was counted ten times or more. The gene calls are TRBV5-1 and TRBJ1-6; D remains ambiguous. This CDR3 comprises 15 residues. V was cut by 5 bases and J by 9 bases, with 18 bases left in between. Germline lookup yields CDR1 SGHRS and CDR2 YFSETQ. The CDR3 is CASRGDTGLGSPLHF. CDR3 sequence (DNA): TGCGCCAGCAGAGGTGACACTGGGCTTGGTTCACCCCTCCACTTT.

This clonotype was recorded many times. The V call is TRBV4-1, the J call TRBJ2-5; D gene uncertain. The germline CDR1 and CDR2 sequences are MGHRA and YSYEKL. The CDR3 contains 11 residues. The V end was cut by 2 bases, the J end by 5 bases, with 3 bases between. CDR3 in DNA: TGCGCCAGCAGCCAAACGGAGACCCAGTACTTC. Amino acids: CASSQTETQYF.

As for this clonotype: This may arise from a read error, as a much more abundant clone is one base away. J is TRBJ2-1 and V is TRBV5-1; possible D gene TRBD1, 7 bases. CDR1 and CDR2 from the germline V gene are SGHRS and YFSETQ. The CDR3 is 15 residues long. The CDR3 reads CASSSRGQGRNGQFF. The CDR3 nucleotides read TGCGCCAGCAGCTCGAGGGGGCAGGGGAGGAATGGGCAGTTCTTC. The whole variable domain, filled in from reference TRBV5-1 and TRBJ2-1, reads KAGVTQTPRYLIKTRGQQVTLSCSPISGHRSVSWYQQTPGQGLQFLFEYFSETQRNKGNFPGRFSGRQFSNSRSEMNVSTLELGDSALYLCASSSRGQGRNGQFFGPGTRLTVL.

Turning to this clonotype: Just one base apart from a much larger clone, this may be a read error. The rearrangement joins TRBV19 to TRBJ2-7; D might be TRBD1 or TRBD2, each matching 5 bases. This CDR3 has 11 residues. Germline V lookup: CDR1 LNHDA, CDR2 SQIVND (reference sequence). This CDR3 reads CAGSGGYEQYF. The DNA of the CDR3 is TGTGCCGGTAGTGGGGGTTACGAGCAGTACTTC.

The CDR3 spells CASSDGWPATNEKLFF. The CDR3 nucleotides are TGTGCCAGCTCGGATGGGTGGCCTGCAACTAATGAAAAACTGTTTTTT. The V call is TRBV19, the J call TRBJ1-4; no reliable D call. V lost 9 bases, J lost 0 bases, and 17 bases lay in between. Germline CDR1 is LNHDA and CDR2 is SQIVND (reference sequence). The CDR3 spans 16 residues.

The CDR3 protein is CASSMGESNTEAFF. CDR3 bases: TGTGCCAGTAGTATGGGGGAGTCGAACACTGAAGCTTTCTTT. This chain links TRBV19 with TRBJ1-1; perhaps TRBD1 as D (5 bases). The germline gives CDR1 LNHDA, CDR2 SQIVND (reference sequence). The length of the CDR3 is 14 residues. Trimming cost V 3 bases and J 1 base, with 9 bases left between them.

This sequence joins TRBV4-1 and TRBJ2-1; D is perhaps TRBD1 (9 bases). Trimming cost V 0 bases and J 7 bases, with 28 bases left between them. CDR1 and CDR2 (germline): MGHRA, YSYEKL. CDR3 length equals 20 residues. Here the CDR3 DNA reads TGCGCCAGCAGCCAAGAGCCGGGGGGGGGTGGTGGACAGGGGATAAATGAGCAGTTCTTC. Protein product: CASSQEPGGGGGQGINEQFF.

As concerns this clonotype: This may arise from a read error, as a much more abundant clone is one base away. Here the CDR3 omits its conserved ending phenylalanine or tryptophan, so a read error is the likely source. The rearrangement joins TRBV14 to TRBJ2-5; a weak D match, TRBD2 (6 bases). Germline V CDR1 and CDR2: SGHDN, FVKESK. This CDR3 contains 13 residues. Trimming removed 1 base from V and 6 bases from J, with 9 bases in between. The CDR3 reads CASSQVGGKTQYS. CDR3 DNA: TGTGCCAGCAGCCAAGTTGGAGGGAAGACCCAGTACTCC.

The rearrangement uses TRBV3-1 and TRBJ1-2; D gene ambiguous. CDR1 and CDR2 from the germline V gene are LGHDT and YNNKEL (reference sequence). This CDR3 has 16 amino acids. Trimming left V 5 bases short and J 0 bases short, with 16 bases between. CDR3 nucleotides: TGTGCCAGCAGCAAAACGTCTAAAACTACTAACTATGGCTACACCTTC. This encodes CASSKTSKTTNYGYTF.

J is TRBJ2-5 and V is TRBV27; possible D gene TRBD2, 6 bases. Trimming took 11 bases from V and 5 from J, leaving 18 bases between them. This CDR3 region has 13 residues. Per the germline V gene, CDR1 is MNHEY and CDR2 is SMNVEV (reference sequence). CDR3 sequence: CASSSASFETQYF. Written as DNA, the CDR3 is TGTGCCTCCTCTAGCGCCAGTTTTGAGACCCAGTACTTC.

This sequence joins TRBV25-1 and TRBJ1-6; 8 nucleotides match TRBD1. Germline V gene sequence: CDR1 MGHDK, CDR2 SYGVNS. CDR3 length: 16 residues. In DNA form, the CDR3 reads TGTGCTAGAGATCGATCGGACAGGGACCGCAATTCACCCCTCCACTTT. Protein product: CARDRSDRDRNSPLHF.

The rearrangement joins TRBV6-2 or TRBV6-3 to TRBJ2-1; no clear D. Germline assignment: CDR1 MNHEY and CDR2 SVGEGT. CDR3 length equals 14 residues. Trimming stripped 5 bases from V and 0 bases from J, with 8 bases between. CDR3 sequence reads: CASSKQSSYNEQFF. The DNA for the CDR3 is TGTGCCAGCAGTAAACAGAGCTCCTACAATGAGCAGTTCTTC.

The chain carries TRBV27 and TRBJ1-5; D might be TRBD1 (6 bases). Germline V lookup: CDR1 MNHEY, CDR2 SMNVEV (reference sequence). There are 14 residues in the CDR3. Trimming shortened V by 5 bases and J by 7 bases, and 15 bases separated the two germline ends. The CDR3 loop reads CASSAGGGEQPQHF. The CDR3 nucleotides are TGTGCCAGCAGTGCGGGGGGGGGCGAACAGCCCCAGCATTTT.

This clonotype was counted at least ten times. The rearrangement uses TRBV19 and TRBJ2-2; no clear D gene. Germline lookup yields CDR1 LNHDA and CDR2 SQIVND (reference sequence). CDR3 length equals 16 residues. The V end lost 1 base, the J end lost 9 bases, and 18 bases lay between the germline ends. The CDR3 bases are TGTGCCAGTAGTATAGGGGCGGAGAATCGTGGGTGGGAGCTGTTTTTT. Protein sequence: CASSIGAENRGWELFF. Variable domain in full (rest from reference TRBV19 and TRBJ2-2): DGGITQSPKYLFRKEGQNVTLSCEQNLNHDAMYWYRQDPGQGLRLIYYSQIVNDFQKGDIAEGYSVSREKKESFPLTVTSAQKNPTAFYLCASSIGAENRGWELFFGEGSRLTVL.

This clonotype has a count of ten or more. In nucleotides, the CDR3 is TGTGCCATCAGAACCGGGACTAGCGTTAACGGCTCCTACGAGCAGTACTTC. Encoded protein: CAIRTGTSVNGSYEQYF. J is TRBJ2-7 and V is TRBV10-3; 10 bases are shared with TRBD2. Germline V gene data show CDR1 as ENHRY and CDR2 as SYGVKD. CDR3 size: 17 residues. Trimming at V came to 6 bases and at J to 0 bases, leaving 11 bases not matched to a gene.

This clonotype has a handful of counts. The rearrangement links TRBV3-1 to TRBJ2-6; D is ambiguous. The CDR3 covers 18 residues. V was pared by 0 bases and J by 0 bases, with 12 bases between. Germline values: CDR1 LGHDT, CDR2 YNNKEL (reference sequence). The DNA of the CDR3 is TGTGCCAGCAGCCAAGACCCCCCCTTTCACTCTGGGGCCAACGTCCTGACTTTC. The encoded protein is CASSQDPPFHSGANVLTF.

As for this clonotype: A read error is possible here, since a much larger clone lies one base away. The genes are TRBV12-5 and TRBJ1-2, with D possibly TRBD1 on 5 matching bases. This CDR3 is 13 amino acids long. The V and J ends lost 6 bases and 8 bases respectively, with 16 bases between them. The germline V gene encodes CDR1 LGHNT and CDR2 FRNRAP. The CDR3 DNA follows: TGTGCTAGTGGACCCGGGACTGGGTCCGGCTACACCTTC. Residues: CASGPGTGSGYTF. The complete variable domain, with remaining parts taken from reference TRBV12-5 and TRBJ1-2, reads DARVTQTPRHKVTEMGQEVTMRCQPILGHNTVFWYRQTMMQGLELLAYFRNRAPLDDSGMPKDRFSAEMPDATLATLKIQPSEPRDSAVYFCASGPGTGSGYTFGSGTRLTVV.

This clonotype was observed many times. The V gene is TRBV6-6, the J gene TRBJ1-3; D may be TRBD1 (6 bases). Germline V lookup: CDR1 MNHNY, CDR2 SVGAGI (reference sequence). This CDR3 region has 16 residues. V gave up 6 bases and J gave up 4 bases, with 19 bases separating them. This CDR3 is CASSLQGGATGNTIYF. As DNA, the CDR3 is TGTGCCAGCAGCCTCCAAGGGGGGGCCACCGGAAACACCATATATTTT.

This clonotype was seen a single time. This chain joins TRBV24-1 and TRBJ2-3; no clear D gene. V dropped 4 bases and J dropped 3 bases, with 16 bases sitting between them. The CDR3 is 16 amino acids. The V gene's germline CDR1 is KGHDR and CDR2 SFDVKD. Here the CDR3 DNA reads TGTGCCACCAGTGAAGACTCCCCGCTGGGGACAGATACGCAGTATTTT. Protein product: CATSEDSPLGTDTQYF.

This clonotype was recorded many times. This chain uses TRBV7-9 with TRBJ2-2, with D unclear. The CDR3 totals 13 residues. Germline V lookup: CDR1 SEHNR, CDR2 FQNEAQ (reference sequence). V was clipped by 5 bases and J by 6 bases, with 10 bases between them. CDR3 nucleotides: TGTGCCAGCAGCCCGCCCTGGGCCGGGGAGCTGTTTTTT. This gives the protein CASSPPWAGELFF.

This clonotype was counted once. The chain links TRBV2 to TRBJ2-1; tentatively, D is TRBD1 or TRBD2 (5 bases each). V was pared by 6 bases and J by 7 bases, with 7 bases between. Germline CDR1 and CDR2: SNHLY and FYNNEI. There are 11 residues in the CDR3. The CDR3 here is CASRGRNEQFF. In DNA, the CDR3 is TGTGCCAGCAGGGGACGGAATGAGCAGTTCTTC.

This clonotype appeared a few times. V usage is TRBV27 and J usage is TRBJ2-3, with 9 bases fitting TRBD1. The V gene end was trimmed by 1 base and the J gene end by 1 base; junction bases not matched to a gene: 6. Germline V gene lookup returns CDR1 MNHEY and CDR2 SMNVEV (reference sequence). CDR3 length: 17 amino acids. The CDR3 sequence: CASSLFGDRVRTDTQYF. The CDR3 DNA sequence: TGTGCCAGCAGTTTATTCGGGGACAGGGTTCGCACAGATACGCAGTATTTT.